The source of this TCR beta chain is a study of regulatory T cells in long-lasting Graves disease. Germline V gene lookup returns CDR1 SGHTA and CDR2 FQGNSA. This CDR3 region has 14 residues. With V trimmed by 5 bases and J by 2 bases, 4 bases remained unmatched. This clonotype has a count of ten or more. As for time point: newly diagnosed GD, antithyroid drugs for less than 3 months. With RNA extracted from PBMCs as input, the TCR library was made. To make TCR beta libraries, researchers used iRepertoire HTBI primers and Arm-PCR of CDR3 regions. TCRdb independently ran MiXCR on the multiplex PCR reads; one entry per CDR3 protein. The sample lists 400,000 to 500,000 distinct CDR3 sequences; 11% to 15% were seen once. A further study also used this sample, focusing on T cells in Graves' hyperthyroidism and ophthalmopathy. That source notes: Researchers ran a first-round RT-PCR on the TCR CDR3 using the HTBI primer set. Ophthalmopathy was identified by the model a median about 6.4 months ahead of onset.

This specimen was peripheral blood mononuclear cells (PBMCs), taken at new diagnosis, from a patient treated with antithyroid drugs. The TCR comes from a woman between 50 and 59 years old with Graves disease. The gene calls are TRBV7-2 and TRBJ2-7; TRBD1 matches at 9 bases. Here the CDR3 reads CASSRRQGAYEQYF. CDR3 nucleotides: TGTGCCAGCAGCCGGAGACAGGGGGCCTACGAGCAGTACTTC.